Below, one T cell receptor (beta chain) is given with its context. The data belong to a study of blood T cells in healthy people across ages. A sample-barcoded 5' primer and a J-beta primer mix were used in a second PCR of roughly 6 to 11 cycles. TCRdb reprocessed the 5' RACE reads via MiXCR and lists one record per CDR3 protein. The sample carries under 800,000 distinct CDR3 sequences, roughly 21% recorded once. This sequence originates from a man between 65 and 85 years old in good health. Material: blood.

CDR3 bases: TGCGCCAGCAGCCCCTCCTGGGGGAGTGAAAAACTGTTTTTT. Protein sequence: CASSPSWGSEKLFF. J is TRBJ1-4 and V is TRBV5-1; D may be TRBD1 (5 bases). The length of the CDR3 is 14 residues. Germline lookup yields CDR1 SGHRS and CDR2 YFSETQ. Trimming cost V 4 bases and J 7 bases, with 14 bases left between them.